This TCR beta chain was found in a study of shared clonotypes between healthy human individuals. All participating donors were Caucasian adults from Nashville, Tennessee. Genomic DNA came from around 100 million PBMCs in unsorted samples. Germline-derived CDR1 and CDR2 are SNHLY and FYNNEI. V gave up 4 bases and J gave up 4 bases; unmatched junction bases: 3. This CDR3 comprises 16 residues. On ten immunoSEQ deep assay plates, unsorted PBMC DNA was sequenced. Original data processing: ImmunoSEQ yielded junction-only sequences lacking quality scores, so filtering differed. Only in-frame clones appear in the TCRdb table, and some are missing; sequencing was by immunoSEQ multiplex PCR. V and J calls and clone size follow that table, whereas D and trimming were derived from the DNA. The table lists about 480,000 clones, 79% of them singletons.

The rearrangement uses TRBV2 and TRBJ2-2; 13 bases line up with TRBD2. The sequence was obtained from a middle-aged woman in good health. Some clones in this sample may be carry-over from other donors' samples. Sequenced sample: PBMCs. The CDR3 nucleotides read TGTGCCAGCAGTGGGACTAGCGGGAGCCTCACCGGGGAGCTGTTTTTT. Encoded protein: CASSGTSGSLTGELFF.